Following are 28 T cell receptor beta chains from one sample sequenced in a study of T-cell reconstitution after alpha-beta-depleted transplantation in children. The TCRbeta library was prepared with unique molecular identifiers. TCRdb recomputed calls from the PCR reads with MiXCR, one row per CDR3 protein. This sample has some 200,000 distinct CDR3 sequences, with 8.5% to 10% found just once. The sample here was PBMCs from the stem cell graft donor, taken from the stem cell graft. These receptors were collected from a human donor who donated a stem cell graft to a child with acute lymphoblastic leukemia.

This clonotype was observed many times. This chain connects TRBV6-1 to TRBJ2-1; a weak D match, TRBD1 (6 bases). Deletions cut 1 base from V and 5 bases from J, with 12 bases between. CDR1 is MNHNS, CDR2 SASEGT, per germline. The CDR3 runs 15 residues. The CDR3 bases are TGTGCCAGCAGTGAAGGAGGACAGCCCCACAATGAGCAGTTCTTC. Protein product: CASSEGGQPHNEQFF.

This clonotype was found a few times. The V call is TRBV12-5, the J call TRBJ2-2; 7 bases are shared with TRBD1. Per germline, CDR1 LGHNT and CDR2 FRNRAP. J gave up 0 bases and V 1 base, and 5 bases lay outside the gene matches. This CDR3 contains 17 residues. The CDR3: CASGLATGAPNTGELFF. In nucleotides, the CDR3 is TGTGCTAGTGGTTTGGCAACAGGGGCCCCGAACACCGGGGAGCTGTTTTTT.

This clonotype was observed many times. The chain couples TRBV29-1 to TRBJ1-2; 10 bases are a match to TRBD1. Looked up from germline, CDR1 is SQVTM and CDR2 is ANQGSEA. J gave up 3 bases and V 6 bases, and 7 bases lay outside the gene matches. The CDR3 sequence is 14 residues long. The CDR3 sequence is CSVGDRGRDYGYTF. The CDR3 bases are TGCAGCGTGGGGGACAGGGGAAGGGACTATGGCTACACCTTC.

This clonotype was recorded a few times. The gene calls are TRBV7-2 and TRBJ2-3; D call uncertain. CDR3 length: 15 amino acids. Germline CDR1 is SGHTA and CDR2 is FQGNSA. V was shortened by 1 base and J by 3 bases, with 11 bases between the two germline ends. The CDR3 DNA reads TGTGCCAGCAGCTTAGATTTGTTCTGGACAGATACGCAGTATTTT. It yields the protein CASSLDLFWTDTQYF. The full variable domain, rest sourced from reference TRBV7-2 and TRBJ2-3, is GAGVSQSPSNKVTEKGKDVELRCDPISGHTALYWYRQSLGQGLEFLIYFQGNSAPDKSGLPSDRFSAERTGGSVSTLTIQRTQQEDSAVYLCASSLDLFWTDTQYFGPGTRLTVL.

This clonotype was seen many times. The gene calls are TRBV10-1 and TRBJ2-2, with a weak D call TRBD2 (6 bases). This CDR3 region has 14 residues. Trimming took 4 bases from V and 9 from J, leaving 15 bases between them. CDR1 and CDR2 (germline): WNHNN, SYGVQD (reference sequence). In DNA, the CDR3 is TGCGCCAGCAGTGTCGGGGGATCTGGCCGGGAGCTGTTTTTT. Translating it yields CASSVGGSGRELFF.

This clonotype showed up many times. An end of the junction differs from the germline gene, which may be a read error. This sequence joins TRBV29-1 and TRBJ2-7; 11 positions match TRBD1. Germline V lookup: CDR1 SQVTM, CDR2 ANQGSEA. This CDR3 comprises 15 residues. In DNA form, the CDR3 reads TGCAGCGTCGAAGGGAAAGGACAGGGGGCTTACGAGCAGTACTTC. It yields the protein CSVEGKGQGAYEQYF.

V and J are TRBV6-5 and TRBJ2-3, with 9 bases fitting TRBD2. CDR1 is MNHEY, CDR2 SVGAGI, per germline. This CDR3 is built from 17 residues. V gave up 0 bases and J gave up 1 base; unmatched junction bases: 5. CDR3 nucleotide sequence: TGTGCCAGCAGTTACTCGATACTAGCGGGTCGCACAGATACGCAGTATTTT. This encodes CASSYSILAGRTDTQYF.

This clonotype came up many times. The chain carries TRBV7-9 and TRBJ2-5; D gene uncertain. V lost 2 bases to trimming and J lost 4 bases, with 5 bases between them. Per the germline V gene, CDR1 is SEHNR and CDR2 is FQNEAQ (reference sequence). The CDR3 extends over 12 amino acids. The CDR3 DNA is TGTGCCAGCAGCTTATCTGGAGAGACCCAGTACTTC. The encoded protein is CASSLSGETQYF.

This clonotype has at least ten counts. The rearrangement joins TRBV10-1 to TRBJ1-1; maybe TRBD1 (6 bases). Germline V CDR1 and CDR2: WNHNN, SYGVQD (reference sequence). The CDR3 runs to 14 residues. V lost 3 bases and J 5 bases, leaving 13 bases between the germline ends. The CDR3 sequence: CASSDWGATTEAFF. The CDR3 DNA sequence: TGCGCCAGCAGTGATTGGGGGGCGACTACTGAAGCTTTCTTT.

A few counts support this clonotype. V usage is TRBV7-2 and J usage is TRBJ2-3, with D tentatively TRBD1 or TRBD2 (6 bases each). V shed 1 base and J shed 4 bases, with 12 bases lying between them. This CDR3 is built from 15 residues. Germline V gene data show CDR1 as SGHTA and CDR2 as FQGNSA. This chain's CDR3 is CASSLDGGLADTQYF. Written as DNA, the CDR3 is TGTGCCAGCAGCTTAGATGGGGGGCTGGCAGATACGCAGTATTTT.

This clonotype was picked up many times. This sequence joins TRBV6-2 or TRBV6-3 and TRBJ2-7; weak D call: TRBD1 (5 bases). Germline assignment: CDR1 MNHEY and CDR2 SVGEGT. V was trimmed by 6 bases and J by 3 bases, leaving 9 bases between them. The CDR3 consists of 12 residues. Here the CDR3 DNA reads TGTGCCAGCAGAGACAGCTTCTACGAGCAGTACTTC. Its protein is CASRDSFYEQYF.

At least ten counts were recorded for this clonotype. As DNA, the CDR3 is TGCAGTGCTGGACCGGGACCCAGGGAAGCTTTCTTT. This encodes CSAGPGPREAFF. The V gene is TRBV20-1, the J gene TRBJ1-1; D perhaps matches TRBD1 (5 bases). With 5 bases removed from V and 8 bases from J, the gap between germline ends came to 15 bases. Germline V gene sequence: CDR1 DFQATT, CDR2 SNEGSKA (reference sequence). This CDR3 region has 12 residues.

The chain is built from TRBV7-7 and TRBJ2-1; 8 bases match TRBD2. V was clipped by 5 bases and J by 10 bases; unmatched bases: 16. The CDR3 runs to 16 residues. Germline V gives CDR1 SSHAT, CDR2 FNYEAQ (reference sequence). The CDR3 sequence is CASSPGLAGGVREQFF. CDR3 nucleotides: TGTGCCAGCAGCCCGGGTTTGGCGGGGGGAGTTAGGGAGCAGTTCTTC.

This chain connects TRBV5-1 to TRBJ2-3; D unresolved. The CDR3 totals 15 residues. The V end lost 0 bases, the J end lost 3 bases, and 11 bases lay between the germline ends. Germline CDR1 reads SGHRS; CDR2 reads YFSETQ. CDR3 DNA sequence: TGCGCCAGCAGCTTGGGGCAGCCAACGACAGATACGCAGTATTTT. Encoded protein: CASSLGQPTTDTQYF.

In regard to this clonotype: The junction departs from germline at one end; a sequencing error may be responsible. The gene calls are TRBV6-1 and TRBJ2-1, with D maybe TRBD2 (5 bases). Germline V gene lookup returns CDR1 MNHNS and CDR2 SASEGT. This CDR3 region has 14 residues. The CDR3 here is CASRTTTRANERFF. The CDR3 coding sequence is TGTGCCAGCAGAACGACAACTAGGGCCAATGAGCGGTTCTTC.

In its sample, this clonotype was seen many times. This CDR3 reads CSAGGGGVQYF. For the CDR3, the DNA is TGCAGTGCTGGTGGGGGAGGGGTGCAGTACTTC. V gene TRBV20-1 combines with J gene TRBJ2-7; 7 nucleotides align to TRBD2. Germline V lookup: CDR1 DFQATT, CDR2 SNEGSKA (reference sequence). The CDR3 contains 11 residues. Germline trimming cut 5 bases from V and 9 bases from J; bases unmatched to any gene: 7.

This rearrangement joins TRBV29-1 to TRBJ2-7; D ambiguous. The CDR3 is 11 residues long. CDR1 is SQVTM and CDR2 is ANQGSEA in the germline V gene. V shed 4 bases and J shed 5 bases, with 9 bases lying between them. The DNA of the CDR3 is TGCAGCGTTGCCACCACACACGAGCAGTACTTC. Encoded protein: CSVATTHEQYF.

This clonotype was detected only a few times. The V call is TRBV2, the J call TRBJ1-6; D may be TRBD1 (5 bases). This CDR3 has 16 residues. Trimming left V 2 bases short and J 6 bases short, with 14 bases between. CDR1 SNHLY and CDR2 FYNNEI come from the germline V gene. The CDR3 sequence: CASSEQGPAANSPLHF. In nucleotides, the CDR3 is TGTGCCAGCAGTGAACAGGGACCGGCCGCTAATTCACCCCTCCACTTT.

This clonotype was observed at least ten times. The CDR3 nucleotides are TGTGCCAGCACTACAGGCGTTGATAATTCACCCCTCCACTTT. This translates into CASTTGVDNSPLHF. V and J are TRBV6-5 and TRBJ1-6; tentatively, D is TRBD1 (5 bases). This CDR3 is 14 amino acids long. Germline V gene data show CDR1 as MNHEY and CDR2 as SVGAGI. V lost 7 bases and J lost 5, with 12 bases in between.

This clonotype occurred many times. The gene calls are TRBV12-3 or TRBV12-4 and TRBJ2-1; D is unclear. The ends were cut back, 3 bases at V and 5 bases at J, with 14 bases in the middle. This CDR3 spans 15 amino acids. In nucleotides, the CDR3 is TGTGCCAGCAGTTTTGACTCTATTTCCCACAATGAGCAGTTCTTC. It codes for CASSFDSISHNEQFF.

This clonotype was picked up a small number of times. The J gene is TRBJ2-2, the V gene TRBV7-2; 7 bases agree with TRBD1. Germline CDR1 SGHTA, CDR2 FQGNSA. The V and J ends lost 2 bases and 6 bases, in that order; junction bases with no gene match: 6. The CDR3 length is 15 residues. The CDR3 region has the DNA TGTGCCAGCAGCTTATCGGGACAGTACGCCGGGGAGCTGTTTTTT. This gives the protein CASSLSGQYAGELFF.

This clonotype was seen a handful of times. The chain is built from TRBV27 and TRBJ2-7; D is undetermined. V lost 4 bases and J lost 0, with 7 bases in between. Germline CDR1 reads MNHEY; CDR2 reads SMNVEV (reference sequence). This CDR3 region has 13 residues. The CDR3 DNA follows: TGTGCCAGCAGTTCGCCCAGCTCCTACGAGCAGTACTTC. Translated, it gives CASSSPSSYEQYF.

This clonotype was seen at least ten times. The V and J genes are TRBV29-1 and TRBJ2-7; D unresolved. Germline-derived CDR1 and CDR2 are SQVTM and ANQGSEA. V shed 2 bases and J shed 3 bases, with 11 bases lying between them. The length of the CDR3 is 13 residues. CDR3 protein: CSVETAGYYEQYF. The CDR3 DNA sequence: TGCAGCGTTGAAACCGCCGGTTACTACGAGCAGTACTTC.

This clonotype was picked up a small number of times. The CDR3 DNA sequence: TGTGCCACCAGCAGAGCCGGGACAGACCCCGAGCAGTACTTC. Its protein product is CATSRAGTDPEQYF. The gene calls are TRBV15 and TRBJ2-7, with 7 bases matching TRBD1. The CDR3 has 14 residues. Germline V gene data show CDR1 as LNHNV and CDR2 as YYDKDF (reference sequence). The trim removed 1 base at V and 6 bases at J, leaving 6 bases unmatched.

The table lists this clonotype with a few counts. The CDR3 region has the DNA TGCAGTGCTAGAGATCAACAACACAAGAACACCGGGGAGCTGTTTTTT. This translates into CSARDQQHKNTGELFF. V usage is TRBV20-1 and J usage is TRBJ2-2; D unresolved. This CDR3 contains 16 residues. CDR1 is DFQATT, CDR2 SNEGSKA, per germline (reference sequence). Trimming shortened V by 0 bases and J by 1 base, and 12 bases separated the two germline ends.

The V call is TRBV20-1, the J call TRBJ2-7; weak D call: TRBD2 (6 bases). CDR3 length equals 14 residues. Germline CDR1 reads DFQATT; CDR2 reads SNEGSKA (reference sequence). V lost 0 bases and J 5 bases, leaving 14 bases between the germline ends. The CDR3: CSARDGASDNEQYF. In DNA, the CDR3 is TGCAGTGCTAGAGATGGGGCTAGCGACAACGAGCAGTACTTC.

This clonotype was picked up many times. The rearrangement joins TRBV7-6 to TRBJ1-1; D not resolved. V dropped 2 bases and J dropped 0 bases, with 13 bases sitting between them. The CDR3 sequence is 16 residues long. The V gene's germline CDR1 is SGHVS and CDR2 FNYEAQ. The CDR3 region has the DNA TGTGCCAGCAGCTTAAGGCACGCCGGCATGAACACTGAAGCTTTCTTT. It is translated as CASSLRHAGMNTEAFF.

This clonotype was picked up many times. The V and J genes are TRBV13 and TRBJ2-5; D remains unclear. Germline values: CDR1 PRHDT, CDR2 FYEKMQ (reference sequence). V lost 4 bases, J lost 5 bases, and 14 bases lay in between. The CDR3 has 14 residues. As DNA, the CDR3 is TGTGCCAGCAGCTCATCAATACAAAGGGAGACCCAGTACTTC. It encodes CASSSSIQRETQYF.